The TCR beta chain described here comes from a study of blood T cell repertoires in COVID-19. On the study more broadly: The United States, Italy and Spain provided the acute and convalescent COVID-19 samples. In each case, the material was cDNA or gDNA derived from T cells, B-cell-depleted T cells, or PBMCs.

Seattle-derived patients entered the study during active infection and were followed longitudinally. Authors' data handling: Amplified reference gene primers provided the basis for estimating nucleated cell counts. Libraries were prepared by immunoSEQ multiplex PCR; TCRdb keeps only in-frame clonotypes and omits some of them. The V and J calls and clone size are taken from that table; D and trimming were inferred from the DNA. The table includes 150,000 or so clones, approximately 79% detected once. The J segment lost 5 bases and the V segment lost 0 bases, leaving 8 bases of the junction unmatched. The CDR3 consists of 16 residues. CDR1 is LGHDT and CDR2 is YNNKEL in the germline V gene (reference sequence).

The chain links TRBV3-1 (or the pseudogene TRBV3-2) to TRBJ2-5; the match to TRBD2 covers 8 bases. The receptor was derived from a woman aged 40 to 50 with COVID-19, enrolled during active disease. Sequences were obtained from peripheral blood. DNA for the CDR3: TGTGCCAGCAGCCAAGATCTCCTAGCGGGCGGTGAGACCCAGTACTTC. Its protein product is CASSQDLLAGGETQYF.